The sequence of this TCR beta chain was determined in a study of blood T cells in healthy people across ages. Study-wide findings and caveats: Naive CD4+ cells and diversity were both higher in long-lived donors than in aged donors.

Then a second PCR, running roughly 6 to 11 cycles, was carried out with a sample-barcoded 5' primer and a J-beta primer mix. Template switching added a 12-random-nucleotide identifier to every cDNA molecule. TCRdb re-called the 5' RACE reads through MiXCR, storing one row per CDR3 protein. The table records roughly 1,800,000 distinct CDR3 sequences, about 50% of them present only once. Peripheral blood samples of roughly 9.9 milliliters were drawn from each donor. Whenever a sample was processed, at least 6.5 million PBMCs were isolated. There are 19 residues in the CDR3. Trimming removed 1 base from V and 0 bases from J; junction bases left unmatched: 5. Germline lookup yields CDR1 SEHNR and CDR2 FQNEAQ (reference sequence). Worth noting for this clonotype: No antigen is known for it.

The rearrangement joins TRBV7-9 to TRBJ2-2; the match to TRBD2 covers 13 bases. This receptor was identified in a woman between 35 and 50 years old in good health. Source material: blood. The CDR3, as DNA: TGTGCCAGCAGCTTAGGAGGACTAGCGGGGGCGACGAACACCGGGGAGCTGTTTTTT. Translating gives CASSLGGLAGATNTGELFF.